These T cell receptor beta chains were read from a single sample in a study of blood T cell repertoires in COVID-19. Assay used: immunoSEQ multiplex PCR; TCRdb lists only in-frame clones, some missing. The data show 280,000 or so clones, around 88% seen once. The source material was peripheral blood. The receptors originated from a woman in her twenties or thirties who had recovered from COVID-19. Each CDR3 is given without its conserved first and last residue. A D gene is named only where the DNA matches it firmly.

TRBJ1-6	13	TRBV5-1	NA	ASSLEGQGNSPLH
TRBJ2-6	13	TRBV6-5	NA	ASSALAAGANVLT
TRBJ1-2	11	TRBV7-2	TRBD1	ASSTRTGDGYT
TRBJ1-2	13	TRBV28	TRBD1	ASSHVEGQGNGYT
TRBJ2-1	17	TRBV2	NA	ASSALSTRQDYRYNEQF
TRBJ2-2	13	TRBV5-1	NA	ASSLLTQNTGELF
TRBJ1-1	13	TRBV30	NA	AWSVRGLEDTEAF
TRBJ2-3	14	TRBV13	TRBD1	ASSFPPGQVVDTQY
TRBJ2-1	14	TRBV7-2	NA	ASSSLPIQTTSASL
TRBJ1-1	12	TRBV19	TRBD1	ASSIRGPGTEAF
TRBJ2-2	10	TRBV30	NA	AWSLGIGELF
TRBJ1-1	11	TRBV10-1	NA	ASSESGEVRAF
TRBJ1-5	10	TRBV6-1	NA	ASSERSRERH
TRBJ2-1	11	TRBV19	NA	ASSMGSTNEQF
TRBJ1-4	13	TRBV5-4	TRBD1	ASSPTTGGNEKLF
TRBJ2-3	13	TRBV5-1	NA	ASSVTHRERDTQY
TRBJ2-1	13	TRBV27	NA	ASSTGSYSYNEQF
TRBJ2-2	13	TRBV9	NA	ASSVGDTSTGELF
TRBJ1-5	13	TRBV10-3	NA	AISESRGGDQPQH
TRBJ1-2	11	TRBV29-1	NA	SVVDSSEWGYT
TRBJ1-5	12	TRBV9	NA	ASSAGTRNQPQH
TRBJ2-5	13	TRBV19	TRBD2	ASSISGTSLETQY
TRBJ2-7	13	TRBV19	TRBD1	ASSPSTGTEYEQY
TRBJ2-7	10	TRBV19	NA	ASMGPSYEQY
TRBJ2-5	12	TRBV2	TRBD1	ASSEQGAGETQY
TRBJ2-7	13	TRBV11-2	TRBD2	ASSGQREGSYEQY
TRBJ2-7	14	TRBV6-1	TRBD1	ASSEVLGQGGREQY
TRBJ1-5	15	TRBV5-6	NA	ASSVNGLGGSNQPQH
TRBJ2-1	11	TRBV2	NA	ASIGEGRAEQF
TRBJ2-5	10	TRBV3-1/TRBV3-2	NA	ASSDQGQTQY
TRBJ1-5	13	TRBV24-1	TRBD1	ATSDGTGGNQPQH
TRBJ2-3	16	TRBV11-3	TRBD2	ASTPWRGGASSTDTQY
TRBJ1-1	13	TRBV6-7	NA	ASSPRVRRGAEAF
TRBJ2-4	11	TRBV10-1	NA	ASSGTRGNIQY
TRBJ1-1	14	TRBV13	NA	ASREGGGAGNTEAF
TRBJ2-2	13	TRBV12-5	NA	ASGPSGGNTGELF
TRBJ1-2	12	TRBV4-1	TRBD1	ASSQAGGDYGYT
TRBJ2-3	12	TRBV5-1	NA	ASSLEQDTDTQY
TRBJ2-5	12	TRBV9	NA	ASSVGVGSETQY
TRBJ2-7	10	TRBV27	TRBD1	ASSLTGGEQY
TRBJ2-6	15	TRBV28	NA	ASSLSQVYSGANVLT
TRBJ2-5	11	TRBV19	NA	ASSILAEETQY
TRBJ1-1	10	TRBV29-1	NA	SVRGINTEAF
TRBJ2-7	12	TRBV19	NA	ASSKQISSYEQY
TRBJ2-3	17	TRBV4-2	TRBD2	ASSQERTSGGYSTDTQY
TRBJ2-7	13	TRBV5-5	NA	ASSLEQGPTYEQY
TRBJ1-1	13	TRBV10-3	NA	AISVLGHLNTEAF
TRBJ2-5	14	TRBV3-1/TRBV3-2	TRBD2	ASSHVTSGLQETQY
TRBJ1-1	11	TRBV7-9	NA	ASSLSRSTEAF
TRBJ1-5	13	TRBV5-6	NA	ASSLGQLSNQPQH
TRBJ2-6	12	TRBV29-1	NA	SGLQGSGANVLT
TRBJ2-7	13	TRBV6-5	TRBD2	ASRGELAGEFEQY